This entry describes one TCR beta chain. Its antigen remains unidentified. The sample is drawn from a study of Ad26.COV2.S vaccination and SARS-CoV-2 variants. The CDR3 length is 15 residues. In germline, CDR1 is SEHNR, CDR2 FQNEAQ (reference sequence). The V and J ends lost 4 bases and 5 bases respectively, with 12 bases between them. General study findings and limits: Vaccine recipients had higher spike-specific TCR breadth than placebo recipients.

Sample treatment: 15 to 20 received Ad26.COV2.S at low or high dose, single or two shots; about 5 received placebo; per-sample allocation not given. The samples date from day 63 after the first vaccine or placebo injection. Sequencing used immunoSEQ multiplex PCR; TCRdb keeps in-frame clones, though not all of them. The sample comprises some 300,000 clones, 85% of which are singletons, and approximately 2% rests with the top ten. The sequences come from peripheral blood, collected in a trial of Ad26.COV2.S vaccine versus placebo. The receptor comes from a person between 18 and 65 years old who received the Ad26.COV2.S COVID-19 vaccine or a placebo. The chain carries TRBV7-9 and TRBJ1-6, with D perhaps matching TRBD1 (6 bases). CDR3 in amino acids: CASSSPWTDNSPLHF. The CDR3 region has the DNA TGTGCCAGCAGCTCACCTTGGACAGATAATTCACCCCTCCACTTT.